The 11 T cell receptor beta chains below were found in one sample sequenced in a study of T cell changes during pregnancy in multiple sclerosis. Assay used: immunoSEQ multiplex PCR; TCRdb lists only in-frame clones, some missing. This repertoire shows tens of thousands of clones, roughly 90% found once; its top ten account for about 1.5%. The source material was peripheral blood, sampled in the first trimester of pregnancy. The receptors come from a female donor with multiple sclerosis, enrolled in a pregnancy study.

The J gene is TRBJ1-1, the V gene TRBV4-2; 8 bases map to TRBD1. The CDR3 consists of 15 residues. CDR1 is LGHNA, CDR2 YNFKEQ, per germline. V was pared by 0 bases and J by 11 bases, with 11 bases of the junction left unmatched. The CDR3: CASSQESRGLLEAFF. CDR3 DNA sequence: TGTGCCAGCAGCCAAGAATCCAGGGGGCTGCTGGAGGCTTTCTTT.

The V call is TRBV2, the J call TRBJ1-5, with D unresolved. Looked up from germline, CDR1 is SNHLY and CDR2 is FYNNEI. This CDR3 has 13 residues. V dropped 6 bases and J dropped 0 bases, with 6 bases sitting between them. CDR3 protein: CASRRVSNQPQHF. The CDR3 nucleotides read TGTGCCAGCAGGAGAGTTAGCAATCAGCCCCAGCATTTT. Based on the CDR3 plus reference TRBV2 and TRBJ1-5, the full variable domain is EPEVTQTPSHQVTQMGQEVILRCVPISNHLYFYWYRQILGQKVEFLVSFYNNEISEKSEIFDDQFSVERPDGSNFTLKIRSTKLEDSAMYFCASRRVSNQPQHFGDGTRLSIL.

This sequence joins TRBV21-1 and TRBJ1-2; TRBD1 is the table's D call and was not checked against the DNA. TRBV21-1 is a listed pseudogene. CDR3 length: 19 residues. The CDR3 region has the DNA TGTGCCAGCAGCAAAGTACTAGTGGCAGGGGGCGAGGGGGGCTATGGCTACACCTTC. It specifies CASSKVLVAGGEGGYGYTF.

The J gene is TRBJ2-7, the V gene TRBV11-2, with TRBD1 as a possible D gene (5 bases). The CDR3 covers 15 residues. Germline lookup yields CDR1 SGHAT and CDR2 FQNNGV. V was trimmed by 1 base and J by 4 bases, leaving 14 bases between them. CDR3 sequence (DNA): TGTGCCAGCAGCTTAGCGCCCGACAGCTCATACGAGCAGTACTTC. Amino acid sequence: CASSLAPDSSYEQYF.

CDR3 amino acids: CASSAEIGGTGELFF. CDR3 coding DNA: TGTGCCAGCAGCGCAGAAATAGGGGGCACCGGGGAGCTGTTTTTT. This sequence joins TRBV9 and TRBJ2-2, with D possibly TRBD1 on 6 matching bases. This CDR3 is built from 15 residues. V lost 3 bases and J lost 4, with 13 bases in between. Germline V gives CDR1 SGDLS, CDR2 YYNGEE.

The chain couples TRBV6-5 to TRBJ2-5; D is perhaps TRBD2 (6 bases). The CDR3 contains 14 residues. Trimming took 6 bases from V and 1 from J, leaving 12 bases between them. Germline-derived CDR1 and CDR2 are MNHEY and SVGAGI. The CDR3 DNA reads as TGTGCCAGCAGGGGTGTAGCGGCCCAAGAGACCCAGTACTTC. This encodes CASRGVAAQETQYF.

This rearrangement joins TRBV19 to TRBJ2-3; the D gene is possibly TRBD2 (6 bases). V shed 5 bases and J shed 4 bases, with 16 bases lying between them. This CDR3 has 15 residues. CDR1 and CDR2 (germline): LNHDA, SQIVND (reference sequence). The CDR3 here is CASSGGTVRPDTQYF. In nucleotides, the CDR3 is TGTGCCAGTAGTGGGGGGACGGTACGTCCAGATACGCAGTATTTT.

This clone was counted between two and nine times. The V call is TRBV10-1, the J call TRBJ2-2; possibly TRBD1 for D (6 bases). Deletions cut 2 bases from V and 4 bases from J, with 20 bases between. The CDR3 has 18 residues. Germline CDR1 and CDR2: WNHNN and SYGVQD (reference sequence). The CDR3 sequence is CASSEPGDNRRSTGELFF. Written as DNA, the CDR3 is TGCGCCAGCAGTGAGCCAGGGGATAATAGGAGAAGCACCGGGGAGCTGTTTTTT.

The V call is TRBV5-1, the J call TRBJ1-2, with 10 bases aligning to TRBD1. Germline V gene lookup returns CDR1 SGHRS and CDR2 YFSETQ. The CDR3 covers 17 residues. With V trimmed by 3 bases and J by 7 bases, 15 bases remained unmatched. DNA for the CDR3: TGCGCCAGCAGCTGGAACCCCGGACAGGGGGGGATATCTGGCTACACCTTC. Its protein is CASSWNPGQGGISGYTF.

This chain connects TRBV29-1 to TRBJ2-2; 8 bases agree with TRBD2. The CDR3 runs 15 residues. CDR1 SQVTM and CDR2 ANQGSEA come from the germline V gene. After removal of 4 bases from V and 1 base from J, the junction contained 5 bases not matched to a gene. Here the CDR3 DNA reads TGCAGCGTTGTCCGGGGGGGTGGGAACACCGGGGAGCTGTTTTTT. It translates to CSVVRGGGNTGELFF.

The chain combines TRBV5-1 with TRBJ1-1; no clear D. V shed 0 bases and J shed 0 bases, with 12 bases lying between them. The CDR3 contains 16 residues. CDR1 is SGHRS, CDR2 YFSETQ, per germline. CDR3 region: CASSLGQEFLNTEAFF. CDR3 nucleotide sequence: TGCGCCAGCAGCTTGGGGCAGGAATTCCTGAACACTGAAGCTTTCTTT.